This T cell receptor (beta chain) is drawn from a study of identical twins. The CDR3 loop spans 19 amino acids. V lost 4 bases and J lost 1, with 25 bases in between. The germline CDR1 and CDR2 sequences are LNHNV and YYDKDF (reference sequence). TCRdb re-called the 5' RACE reads with MiXCR, one entry per CDR3 protein. Of 420,000 or so distinct CDR3 sequences listed, approximately 17% are singletons. This clonotype was picked up a small number of times. The TCR originated in a man between 50 and 59 years old in good health. Sequenced material: naive T cells sorted from blood. The chain carries TRBV15 and TRBJ2-5; D is perhaps TRBD2 (6 bases). The CDR3 DNA reads TGTGCCACCAGCATAAGTGGGGGGTGGTACGATCGGGGCCAAGAGACCCAGTACTTC. Translated: CATSISGGWYDRGQETQYF.